This T cell receptor (beta chain) was sequenced in a study of blood T cell repertoires in COVID-19. Study as a whole: There were acute and convalescent COVID-19 samples, and they came from the United States, Italy and Spain. T cells, B-cell-depleted T cells, or PBMCs supplied cDNA or gDNA.

Repertoires were generated with immunoSEQ multiplex PCR, while TCRdb's copy carries only in-frame clones and drops some. The sample carries 200,000 to 250,000 clones, 70% to 85% recorded once. Two negative PCRs, clearance, or symptom resolution characterized the recovered Cohort 3 donors. Looked up from germline, CDR1 is LGHDT and CDR2 is YNNKEL (reference sequence). The CDR3 extends over 15 amino acids. V was pared by 2 bases and J by 6 bases, with 13 bases between. Sample: PBMCs or T cells enriched from blood (not recorded which). V and J are TRBV3-1 (or the pseudogene TRBV3-2) and TRBJ2-2; D gene ambiguous. This sequence originates from a man in his sixties who had recovered from COVID-19. The CDR3 DNA follows: TGTGCCAGCAGCCAACCATTGATGCGTGCCGGGGAGCTGTTTTTT. It encodes CASSQPLMRAGELFF.